The next 23 T cell receptor beta chains were all read from a single sample in a study of human T cells and chemical hapten exposure. MiXCR, run by TCRdb on the RACE reads, gives a single entry per CDR3 protein. Seen here are 150,000 to 200,000 distinct CDR3 sequences, 25% to 35% observed once, and the top ten hold 2.1%. This sample's time point: patch test 3, about 24 weeks after DPC sensitization. As to treatment: therapeutic diphenylcyclopropenone sensitization with weekly scalp DPC. The sequenced sample was whole blood, obtained in connection with sensitization to the hapten diphenylcyclopropenone (DPC). The receptor source for this set is a woman between 18 and 29 years old with alopecia areata. Some clones in this sample may be carry-over from other donors' samples.

The chain has TRBV20-1 and TRBJ1-5, with D possibly matching TRBD1 (5 bases). Germline V gene lookup returns CDR1 DFQATT and CDR2 SNEGSKA (reference sequence). V lost 0 bases, J lost 5 bases, and 11 bases lay in between. This CDR3 is 14 amino acids long. CDR3 region: CSARDQGGHQPQHF. For the CDR3, the DNA is TGCAGTGCTAGAGATCAGGGAGGGCATCAGCCCCAGCATTTT.

This clonotype has only a few counts. The genes are TRBV5-4 and TRBJ2-2; D is uncertain. V dropped 0 bases and J dropped 1 base, with 7 bases sitting between them. Germline V gene sequence: CDR1 SGHNT, CDR2 YYREEE (reference sequence). This CDR3 has 15 residues. The DNA of the CDR3 is TGTGCCAGCAGCTTGGACAGAAAGAACACCGGGGAGCTGTTTTTT. Translated, it gives CASSLDRKNTGELFF.

This clonotype has a count of ten or more. The chain is built from TRBV29-1 and TRBJ1-1; weak D call: TRBD1 (5 bases). Trimming stripped 4 bases from V and 4 bases from J, with 19 bases between. The germline CDR1 and CDR2 sequences are SQVTM and ANQGSEA. The CDR3 sequence is 15 residues long. The chain's CDR3 is CSVVQTAVWSTEAFF. The CDR3 bases are TGCAGCGTTGTCCAGACAGCCGTTTGGTCCACTGAAGCTTTCTTT.

This clonotype has just a few counts. This chain uses TRBV20-1 with TRBJ2-3; maybe TRBD1 (5 bases). Germline CDR1 and CDR2: DFQATT and SNEGSKA (reference sequence). The CDR3 is 15 residues long. Trimming removed 1 base from V and 2 bases from J, with 13 bases in between. As DNA, the CDR3 is TGCAGTGCTAGAGGACAGTTGCTTTACACAGATACGCAGTATTTT. As protein: CSARGQLLYTDTQYF.

This chain uses TRBV7-9 with TRBJ2-5; D not certain. Looked up from germline, CDR1 is SEHNR and CDR2 is FQNEAQ (reference sequence). Between the trimmed V and J ends, which lost 3 bases and 5 bases, there was a span of 1 base. CDR3 length: 10 amino acids. The CDR3 protein is CASSFETQYF. As DNA, the CDR3 is TGTGCCAGCAGCTTCGAGACCCAGTACTTC.

The rearrangement uses TRBV4-1 and TRBJ1-5, with D possibly matching TRBD1 (5 bases). CDR3 length: 14 residues. V lost 4 bases to trimming and J lost 2 bases, with 9 bases between them. Germline V gives CDR1 MGHRA, CDR2 YSYEKL. The CDR3 sequence is CASSPTAGNQPQHF. CDR3 sequence (DNA): TGCGCCAGCAGCCCGACAGCGGGCAATCAGCCCCAGCATTTT.

The V call is TRBV7-2, the J call TRBJ2-4, with D possibly being TRBD1 (6 bases). The CDR3 loop spans 14 amino acids. Trimming took 1 base from V and 6 from J, leaving 10 bases between them. Germline CDR1 reads SGHTA; CDR2 reads FQGNSA. The CDR3: CASSLDGGVNIQYF. Here the CDR3 DNA reads TGTGCCAGCAGCTTAGATGGGGGCGTAAACATTCAGTACTTC.

V usage is TRBV7-2 and J usage is TRBJ1-5, with a weak D call TRBD1 (5 bases). This CDR3 region has 16 residues. The germline gives CDR1 SGHTA, CDR2 FQGNSA. The germline V and J ends were trimmed by 1 base and 6 bases, with 16 bases remaining between them. DNA of the CDR3: TGTGCCAGCAGCTTAGAGGTTGGGGCAGGGAGTCAGCCCCAGCATTTT. Protein sequence: CASSLEVGAGSQPQHF.

This chain uses TRBV12-3 or TRBV12-4 with TRBJ2-5; D is perhaps TRBD2 (7 bases). V was shortened by 5 bases and J by 4 bases, with 20 bases between the two germline ends. This CDR3 spans 16 amino acids. The CDR3 coding sequence is TGTGCCAGCAGTCGGGGGGCAGCGGGGACCGGAGAGACCCAGTACTTC. This sequence encodes CASSRGAAGTGETQYF.

The chain has TRBV11-1 and TRBJ2-7; 12 bases are shared with TRBD1. CDR1 is SGHAT, CDR2 FQDESV, per germline (reference sequence). J lost 7 bases, V lost 5 bases, and 9 bases had no gene match. The CDR3 sequence is 15 residues long. The CDR3 DNA sequence: TGTGCCAGCAGCCCCAGGGGACAGGGGGCCGGAGAGCAGTACTTC. This sequence encodes CASSPRGQGAGEQYF.

This rearrangement joins TRBV5-1 to TRBJ2-5, with TRBD2 identical over 8 bases. The CDR3 runs to 16 residues. With 4 bases clipped from V and 0 bases from J, the junction kept 8 bases outside the gene matches. Germline assignment: CDR1 SGHRS and CDR2 YFSETQ. CDR3 region: CASSPSGGQYQETQYF. The CDR3 DNA reads as TGCGCCAGCAGCCCCAGCGGGGGCCAGTACCAAGAGACCCAGTACTTC.

The chain joins TRBV11-1 to TRBJ2-7; D perhaps matches TRBD2 (5 bases). The germline V gene has CDR1 SGHAT and CDR2 FQDESV (reference sequence). Deletions cut 5 bases from V and 2 bases from J, with 10 bases between. The CDR3 has 13 residues. The CDR3 DNA reads as TGTGCCAGCAGCCGCCCCGGGACCTACGAGCAGTACTTC. It specifies CASSRPGTYEQYF.

This chain joins TRBV20-1 and TRBJ2-1; 7 bases line up with TRBD2. The trim removed 2 bases at V and 2 bases at J, leaving 6 bases unmatched. The germline V gene encodes CDR1 DFQATT and CDR2 SNEGSKA (reference sequence). The CDR3 is made up of 15 amino acids. Written as DNA, the CDR3 is TGCAGTGCTAGAAGGGAGGGTCTGCCCTACAATGAGCAGTTCTTC. This codes for CSARREGLPYNEQFF.

This clonotype was found a few times. The V and J genes are TRBV4-3 and TRBJ2-5; D uncertain. The CDR3 covers 13 residues. Germline CDR1 and CDR2: LGHNA and YSLEER. V lost 5 bases and J 2 bases, leaving 9 bases between the germline ends. This chain's CDR3 is CASSGLGQETQYF. CDR3 nucleotide sequence: TGCGCCAGCAGCGGTCTAGGGCAAGAGACCCAGTACTTC.

V usage is TRBV9 and J usage is TRBJ2-7; TRBD1 agrees at 9 bases. The CDR3 covers 14 residues. Germline CDR1 SGDLS, CDR2 YYNGEE. V gave up 4 bases and J gave up 0 bases; unmatched junction bases: 2. The CDR3 DNA reads TGTGCCAGCAGCATGGGACAGGGCTCCTACGAGCAGTACTTC. This sequence encodes CASSMGQGSYEQYF.

The J gene is TRBJ2-1, the V gene TRBV12-3 or TRBV12-4; 14 bases match TRBD2. The CDR3 spans 19 residues. Unmatched junction bases numbered 14, after V lost 1 base and J lost 9 bases. The DNA for the CDR3 is TGTGCCAGCAGTTTAGAGCTTTCCGGGACTAGCGGGAGAAGAGTTGAGCAGTTCTTC. Translation: CASSLELSGTSGRRVEQFF.

The chain carries TRBV13 and TRBJ1-1, with unresolved D. V lost 0 bases to trimming and J lost 1 base, with 9 bases between them. Looked up from germline, CDR1 is PRHDT and CDR2 is FYEKMQ (reference sequence). The CDR3 is 15 amino acids. The CDR3 protein is CASSLGGLENTEAFF. The CDR3 DNA follows: TGTGCCAGCAGCTTAGGTGGGCTCGAGAACACTGAAGCTTTCTTT.

The V call is TRBV6-5, the J call TRBJ2-7; 7 nucleotides agree with TRBD1. This CDR3 comprises 16 residues. The trim removed 6 bases at V and 2 bases at J, leaving 13 bases unmatched. Germline lookup yields CDR1 MNHEY and CDR2 SVGAGI. The CDR3 reads CASSSVRDSTPYEQYF. In DNA, the CDR3 is TGTGCCAGCAGCTCGGTCCGGGACAGTACCCCCTACGAGCAGTACTTC.

The gene calls are TRBV7-6 and TRBJ2-7; D gene ambiguous. V lost 0 bases and J lost 3, with 6 bases in between. This CDR3 has 13 residues. Germline V gene lookup returns CDR1 SGHVS and CDR2 FNYEAQ. The CDR3 here is CASSLAPYYEQYF. In DNA, the CDR3 is TGTGCCAGCAGCTTAGCGCCCTACTACGAGCAGTACTTC.

The V and J genes are TRBV2 and TRBJ2-1, with TRBD2 matching over 10 bases. V lost 8 bases to trimming and J lost 2 bases; unmatched junction nucleotides: 0. Germline-derived CDR1 and CDR2 are SNHLY and FYNNEI. The CDR3 has 13 amino acids. CDR3 residues: CASGTSAYNEQFF. The CDR3 coding sequence is TGTGCCAGCGGGACTAGCGCCTACAATGAGCAGTTCTTC.

This clonotype appeared a few times. The chain combines TRBV29-1 with TRBJ2-7, with a tentative D call TRBD1 (5 bases). V dropped 4 bases and J dropped 0 bases, with 13 bases sitting between them. CDR1 SQVTM and CDR2 ANQGSEA come from the germline V gene. The CDR3 loop spans 14 amino acids. The CDR3 loop reads CSVVGQGSSYEQYF. CDR3 nucleotides: TGCAGCGTTGTGGGTCAGGGAAGCTCCTACGAGCAGTACTTC.

The J gene is TRBJ2-3, the V gene TRBV29-1, with D maybe TRBD2 (5 bases). V lost 5 bases and J 0 bases, leaving 18 bases between the germline ends. Germline V gene lookup returns CDR1 SQVTM and CDR2 ANQGSEA. This CDR3 is built from 16 residues. CDR3 sequence: CSVPRTVSPSTDTQYF. As DNA, the CDR3 is TGCAGCGTTCCACGGACTGTTTCCCCTAGCACAGATACGCAGTATTTT.

The chain uses TRBV6-2 or TRBV6-3 and TRBJ2-3; TRBD1 agrees at 8 bases. The CDR3 runs 15 residues. Trimming took 6 bases from V and 3 from J; bases not matched to a gene: 8. Germline CDR1 MNHEY, CDR2 SVGEGT. CDR3 bases: TGTGCCAGCAGCTTGGACAGGGACAGGACAGATACGCAGTATTTT. This gives the protein CASSLDRDRTDTQYF.